The next 5 T cell receptor beta chains were all read from a single sample in a study of OX40 agonist ivuxolimab in advanced cancers. Clones were read by immunoSEQ multiplex PCR, and TCRdb kept only the in-frame ones, dropping some. The sample yields about 47,000 clones, 88% seen once. Sequenced material: CD4+ or CD8+ T cells sorted from blood, taken in a trial of the OX40 agonist ivuxolimab. All receptors derive from an adult with an advanced solid tumor such as melanoma, head and neck, liver or kidney cancer.

V and J are TRBV5-3 and TRBJ1-5, with no clear D. TRBV5-3 is assigned to the ORF class and has an uncertain function. CDR3 length: 13 residues. V gave up 2 bases and J gave up 5 bases, with 8 bases separating them. The CDR3 DNA reads TGTGCCAGAAGCTTCCATCCCCATCAGCCCCAGCATTTT. Its protein is CARSFHPHQPQHF.

This clone showed up just once. The J gene is TRBJ2-7, the V gene TRBV27; TRBD1 aligns across 12 bases. The CDR3 consists of 13 residues. CDR1 and CDR2 (germline): MNHEY, SMNVEV (reference sequence). J lost 6 bases, V lost 6 bases, and 3 bases had no gene match. The CDR3 is CASRGTGGLEQYF. For the CDR3, the DNA is TGTGCCAGCAGGGGGACAGGGGGCCTCGAGCAGTACTTC.

V and J are TRBV27 and TRBJ2-7; TRBD1 matches at 10 bases. Germline CDR1 is MNHEY and CDR2 is SMNVEV (reference sequence). There are 14 residues in the CDR3. The J segment lost 5 bases and the V segment lost 4 bases, leaving 5 bases of the junction unmatched. CDR3 loop: CASSWDRGNNEQYF. CDR3 bases: TGTGCCAGCAGTTGGGACAGGGGTAACAACGAGCAGTACTTC.

CDR3 in DNA: TGTGCCAGTAGTATAGGGGACAGCCACTACGAGCAGTACTTC. As protein: CASSIGDSHYEQYF. This chain links TRBV19 with TRBJ2-7; TRBD1 aligns across 7 bases. CDR1 and CDR2 from the germline V gene are LNHDA and SQIVND (reference sequence). CDR3 length equals 14 residues. V lost 1 base, J lost 3 bases, and 3 bases stayed unmatched.

The genes are TRBV7-8 and TRBJ1-2; D ambiguous. The germline V gene encodes CDR1 SGHVS and CDR2 FQNEAQ. Trimming took 4 bases from V and 0 from J, leaving 9 bases between them. The CDR3 contains 14 residues. In nucleotides, the CDR3 is TGTGCCAGCAGCTCTAGTTTAGCTAACTATGGCTACACCTTC. It codes for CASSSSLANYGYTF.